This T cell receptor beta chain is drawn from a study of blood T cell repertoires in COVID-19. Method: immunoSEQ multiplex PCR; TCRdb's copy keeps in-frame clones and lacks some. The profile shows about 80,000 clones, nearly 90% of them singletons. This clone appeared once. The sequencing sample was made of peripheral blood. The source of this sequence is a man between 70 and 80 years old with acute or convalescent COVID-19.

CDR3 protein: CASSLDHRTNYEQYF. The CDR3 DNA reads TGTGCCAGCAGCCTGGACCACAGGACCAACTACGAGCAGTACTTC. This chain joins TRBV5-5 and TRBJ2-7; perhaps TRBD1 as D (5 bases). The CDR3 sequence is 15 residues long. Trimming took 4 bases from V and 3 from J, leaving 17 bases between them. Germline loops: CDR1 SGHKS, CDR2 YYEKEE (reference sequence).